This TCR beta chain stems from a study of blood T cell repertoires in COVID-19. At the level of the study: The United States, Italy and Spain provided the acute and convalescent COVID-19 samples.

Trimming took 5 bases from V and 1 from J, leaving 8 bases between them. The CDR3 covers 13 residues. Germline V gene lookup returns CDR1 MNHEY and CDR2 SVGAGI. Participants came from around 25 US areas, aged about 18 to 89 years. In assigning cohorts, the study relied on participant-reported clinical history. Someone with COVID-19 had been met by exposed participants within 2 weeks before study entry. Using immunoSEQ multiplex PCR, the repertoire was profiled, and TCRdb retains in-frame clones only, with some absent. The table has about 430,000 clones, around nine tenths seen once. This receptor was identified in a young woman who had been exposed to COVID-19. The sequencing input was PBMCs or T cells enriched from blood (not recorded which). J is TRBJ1-2 and V is TRBV6-5; perhaps TRBD1 as D (5 bases). This CDR3 is CASSRQINYGYTF. The CDR3 region has the DNA TGTGCCAGCAGTAGACAGATTAACTATGGCTACACCTTC.